This T cell receptor beta chain was documented in a study of CD8+CD57+ T cells in acquired aplastic anemia. Study in general: Sorted CD4+ and CD8+ cells yielded about 3 ug of DNA on average.

This clonotype was recorded many times. Antigen unknown. Whole-study findings and limits: Researchers reported that CD8+ Simpson's diversity was not significantly different in patients versus controls. Around 30 sequences, all CD8+ CDR3, were shared between patients and controls.

CD8+CD57+ cell expansion had been shown by flow cytometry in patients chosen for sequencing. Both TCR beta VDJ combination and CDR3 sequence profiling were carried out. Genomic DNA was the template for this profiling. Via MiXCR, TCRdb re-called the reads, giving one row per CDR3 protein. This sample yields 150,000 to 180,000 distinct CDR3 sequences, of which about 48% are seen a single time; over 9.5% belongs to the top ten. The CDR3 contains 14 residues. Germline V gene lookup returns CDR1 SGDLS and CDR2 YYNGEE. Between the trimmed V and J ends, which lost 2 bases and 1 base, there was a span of 8 bases.

The sequenced sample was sorted CD4+, CD8+, or CD8+CD57+ T cells (not recorded which) from PBMCs. The TCR sequence derives from a human donor with aplastic anemia. The chain employs TRBV9 and TRBJ2-3; D might be TRBD1 or TRBD2, each matching 5 bases. DNA of the CDR3: TGTGCCAGCAGCGTGGGACGGGGCACAGATACGCAGTATTTT. Translated: CASSVGRGTDTQYF.